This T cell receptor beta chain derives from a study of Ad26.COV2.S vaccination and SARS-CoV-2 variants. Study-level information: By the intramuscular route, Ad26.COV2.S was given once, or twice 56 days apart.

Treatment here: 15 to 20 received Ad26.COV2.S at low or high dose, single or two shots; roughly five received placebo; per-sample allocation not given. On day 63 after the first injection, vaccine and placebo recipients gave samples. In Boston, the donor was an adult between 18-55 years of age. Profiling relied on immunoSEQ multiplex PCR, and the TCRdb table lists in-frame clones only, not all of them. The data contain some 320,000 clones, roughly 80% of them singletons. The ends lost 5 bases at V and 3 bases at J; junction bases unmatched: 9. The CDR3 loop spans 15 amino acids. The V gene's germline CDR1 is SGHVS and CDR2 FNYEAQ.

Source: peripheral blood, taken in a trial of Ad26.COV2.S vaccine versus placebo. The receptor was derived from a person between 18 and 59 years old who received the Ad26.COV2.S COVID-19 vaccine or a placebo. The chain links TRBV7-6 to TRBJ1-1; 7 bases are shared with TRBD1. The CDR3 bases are TGTGCCAGCAGCCTCTCAAGGGGGCAGGACACTGAAGCTTTCTTT. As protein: CASSLSRGQDTEAFF.